This TCR beta chain was profiled in a study of PD-1 blockade in classical Hodgkin lymphoma. Study results and limitations: Reports indicated that newly diagnosed patients had lower baseline TCR diversity than healthy donors did. No one has yet defined what causes the repertoire differences, which may be disease activity or prior therapy.

This sample's time point: newly diagnosed, previously untreated cHL patient sample. By magnetic negative selection, CD4+ T cells were purified from thawed PBMCs. Comparison came from newly diagnosed, untreated classical Hodgkin lymphoma PBMCs. Note on this clone: The antigen remains undetermined.

Trimming left V 8 bases short and J 6 bases short, with 16 bases between. Germline assignment: CDR1 ENHRY and CDR2 SYGVKD. The CDR3 runs 13 residues. TCRdb's table, derived via immunoSEQ multiplex PCR, lists solely in-frame clones and lacks some. The sample yields 25,000 to 35,000 clones, 88% seen once. The source is a human donor with classical Hodgkin lymphoma. The rearrangement uses TRBV10-3 and TRBJ1-1; weak D call: TRBD1 (5 bases). Material: CD4+ T cells from blood. Written as DNA, the CDR3 is TGTGCCATCTACGCTGCGGGGGGGGCTGAAGCTTTCTTT. Its protein is CAIYAAGGAEAFF.